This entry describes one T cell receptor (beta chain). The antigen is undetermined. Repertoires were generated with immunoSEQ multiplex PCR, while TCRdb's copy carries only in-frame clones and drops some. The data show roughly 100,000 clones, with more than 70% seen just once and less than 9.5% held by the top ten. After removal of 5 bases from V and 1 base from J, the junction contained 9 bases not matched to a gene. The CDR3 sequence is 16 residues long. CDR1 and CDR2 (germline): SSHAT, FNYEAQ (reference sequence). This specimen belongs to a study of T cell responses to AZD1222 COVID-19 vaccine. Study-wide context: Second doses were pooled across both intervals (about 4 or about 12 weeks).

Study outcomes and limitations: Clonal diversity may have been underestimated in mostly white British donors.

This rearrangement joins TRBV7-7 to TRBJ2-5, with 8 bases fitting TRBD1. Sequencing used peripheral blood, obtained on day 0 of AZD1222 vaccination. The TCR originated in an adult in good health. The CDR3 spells CASSLTGGQFQETQYF. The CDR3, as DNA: TGTGCCAGCAGCCTCACAGGGGGTCAATTCCAAGAGACCCAGTACTTC.